This T cell receptor beta chain was sequenced in a study of graft-versus-host responses after intestinal transplantation. Study as a whole: Anti-thymocyte globulin induction preceded approximately three years of tacrolimus and steroid maintenance in all recipients.

Germline CDR1 and CDR2: SGHVS and FQNEAQ. The CDR3 covers 15 residues. V was pared by 1 base and J by 6 bases, with 8 bases of the junction left unmatched. Notes on this clone: What it binds is not known.

Whole-study results and caveats: There was an association between peak levels of circulating GvH clones and early post-transplant HvG declines. Allografts of one patient group, those with graft-donor T cell macrochimerism, had high graft-versus-host to host-versus-graft clonal ratios. In recipient marrow, GvH clones were found, and some appeared first in ileum or blood.

Sequencing used immunoSEQ multiplex PCR; TCRdb keeps in-frame clones, though not all of them. The data show about 20,000 clones, around 86% seen once. Sequencing was performed on PBMCs, taken approximately 240 days after intestinal transplant. J is TRBJ2-7 and V is TRBV7-8; 8 bases align to TRBD2. The TCR originated in a human patient who received an intestinal transplant, so some T cells may come from the graft donor. CDR3 nucleotide sequence: TGTGCCAGCAGCTTAGTATGGGGACTAGGAGCCGAGCAGTACTTC. Amino acid sequence: CASSLVWGLGAEQYF.